Listed below are T cell receptor beta chains from one sample, sequenced in a study of spatial heterogeneity in lung cancer. TCRdb processed the 5' RACE reads anew with MiXCR; each CDR3 protein has one entry. The table includes about 8,100 distinct CDR3 sequences, 4.5% to 6% detected once. Here the sequenced sample was lung tumor tissue, taken at surgery. These TCRs come from a male donor with early-stage non-small cell lung cancer. CDR3s include the opening cysteine and the closing phenylalanine or tryptophan. Fields, in order: V gene, D gene, clone size, J gene, CDR3 length, CDR3 DNA, CDR3 protein. D genes are given only for firm matches. Rows may omit the clone size; those that give it use once, few, many or a size class.

TRBV7-6	TRBD2	many	TRBJ2-3	17	TGTGCCAGCAGCTTGGGTAGGACTAGCGCCTCGTGGAATACGCAGTATTTT	CASSLGRTSASWNTQYF
TRBV6-6	NA	medium-sized	TRBJ1-6	13	TGTGCCAGCAGCTGGGACCGGGATTCACCCCTCCACTTT	CASSWDRDSPLHF
TRBV5-1	NA	many	TRBJ2-5	13	TGCGCCAGCAGCTTGCGCGAAACGGAGACCCAGTACTTC	CASSLRETETQYF
TRBV28	NA	few	TRBJ2-2	13	TGTGCCAGCAGTCCCCGTGGCACCGGGGAGCTGTTTTTT	CASSPRGTGELFF
TRBV6-2/TRBV6-3	NA	NA	TRBJ1-1	11	TGTGCCACTTCACTGGGGACTGAAGCTTTCTTT	CATSLGTEAFF
TRBV3-1	NA	NA	TRBJ2-1	13	TGTGCCAGCAGCCAAGTCCTGGGTCCTGAGCAGTTCTTC	CASSQVLGPEQFF
TRBV7-9	NA	medium-sized	TRBJ1-1	14	TGTGCCAGCAGCGCGCTTTCAAGAAACACTGAAGCTTTCTTT	CASSALSRNTEAFF
TRBV11-1	NA	many	TRBJ2-5	15	TGTGCCAGCAGCAGACGACAGAGTTCTCAAGAGACCCAGTACTTC	CASSRRQSSQETQYF
TRBV30	NA	medium-sized	TRBJ2-3	14	TGTGCCTGGAGTGTACGAGGAGGGACAGATACGCAGTATTTT	CAWSVRGGTDTQYF
TRBV27	NA	few	TRBJ2-7	13	TGTGCCAGCAGTTTTCTGGGGGTCTACGAGCAGTACTTC	CASSFLGVYEQYF
TRBV2	NA	many	TRBJ1-5	13	TGTGCCAGCAGTGAAAGGGGGAATCAGCCCCAGCATTTT	CASSERGNQPQHF
TRBV9	NA	NA	TRBJ1-2	13	TGTGCCAGCAGATCGATACAGATCTATGGCTACACCTTC	CASRSIQIYGYTF
TRBV6-5	NA	many	TRBJ1-3	13	TGTGCCAGCAGACCAGGGGCTGGAAACACCATATATTTT	CASRPGAGNTIYF
TRBV7-2	TRBD2	many	TRBJ2-1	14	TGTGCCAGCAGCGCCCGACTAGCGGGACATGAGCAGTTCTTC	CASSARLAGHEQFF
TRBV5-1	NA	medium-sized	TRBJ2-5	14	TGCGCCAGCAGCTTGGTTGTTGGGGGCGAGACCCAGTACTTC	CASSLVVGGETQYF
TRBV4-3	TRBD2	NA	TRBJ2-7	15	TGCGCCAGCAGCCACGATGCTAGCGGAGTTTACGAGCAGTACTTC	CASSHDASGVYEQYF
TRBV7-8	TRBD2	many	TRBJ2-5	15	TGTGCCAGCAGCTCACTCGGACTAGCAGGGGAGACCCAGTACTTC	CASSSLGLAGETQYF
TRBV5-8	NA	many	TRBJ2-5	13	TGTGCCAGCAGCCCGTTCGGGAAAGAGACCCAGTACTTC	CASSPFGKETQYF
TRBV5-4	NA	NA	TRBJ2-7	15	TGTGCCAGCAGCTTGAATCCAGCGCCCCCCTACGAGCAGTACTTC	CASSLNPAPPYEQYF
TRBV10-1	TRBD2	few	TRBJ2-7	16	TGCGCCAGCAGTGAGTCCGACGGGACTAGCGGCTACGAGCAGTACTTC	CASSESDGTSGYEQYF
TRBV5-1	NA	many	TRBJ1-3	15	TGCGCCAGCAGCTTGGCCCTGAGCTCTGGAAACACCATATATTTT	CASSLALSSGNTIYF
TRBV10-3	TRBD1	few	TRBJ2-7	15	TGTGCCATCAGTGAGGGACAGGGGGTGACCTACGAGCAGTACTTC	CAISEGQGVTYEQYF
TRBV4-2	NA	few	TRBJ1-1	13	TGTGCCAGCAGCCAACGGGGGTTAGGTGAAGCTTTCTTT	CASSQRGLGEAFF
TRBV27	NA	medium-sized	TRBJ2-5	15	TGTGCCAGCAGTACCCTCCGACAGGCCCAAGAGACCCAGTACTTC	CASSTLRQAQETQYF
TRBV4-1	NA	many	TRBJ1-4	16	TGCGCCAGCAGCCAAGATTCTGCGGTCGATAATGAAAAACTGTTTTTT	CASSQDSAVDNEKLFF
TRBV12-5	TRBD1	many	TRBJ2-5	15	TGTGCTAGTGCTCCCCCGGGACAGGGGGAAGAGACCCAGTACTTC	CASAPPGQGEETQYF
TRBV19	NA	medium-sized	TRBJ2-3	13	TGTGCCAGTAGTATAGCAGTAACAGATACGCAGTATTTT	CASSIAVTDTQYF
TRBV5-1	NA	many	TRBJ1-6	15	TGCGCCAGCAGCTTGGTCGCGGAGTCTGATTCACCCCTCCACTTT	CASSLVAESDSPLHF
TRBV27	NA	many	TRBJ2-7	12	TGTGCCAGCAGTTCTTGGTCCTACGAGCAGTACTTC	CASSSWSYEQYF
TRBV6-1	NA	many	TRBJ1-1	13	TGTGCCAGCAGTGGGGGACGGAACACTGAAGCTTTCTTT	CASSGGRNTEAFF
TRBV24-1	TRBD1	many	TRBJ2-5	15	TGTGCCACCAGTGATGCTCAGGGGGTTAGTGAGACCCAGTACTTC	CATSDAQGVSETQYF
TRBV5-4	NA	many	TRBJ2-5	15	TGTGCCAGCACAAAACAGGGTGGTACAAGAGAGACCCAGTACTTC	CASTKQGGTRETQYF
TRBV7-9	NA	many	TRBJ2-4	15	TGTGCCAGCAGCGAGACTGGACAGCTAAAAAACATTCAGTACTTC	CASSETGQLKNIQYF
TRBV30	NA	many	TRBJ2-7	12	TGTGCCTGGAGTGGGGGTTCCTACGAGCAGTACTTC	CAWSGGSYEQYF
TRBV20-1	TRBD2	medium-sized	TRBJ2-3	15	TGCAGTGCTAGTAGCGGGGGGCCCCTTTCAGATACGCAGTATTTT	CSASSGGPLSDTQYF
TRBV7-9	TRBD1	NA	TRBJ1-2	16	TGTGCCAGCAGCGTAAGACCCCGGGACAGGCTGCTTGGCTACACCTTC	CASSVRPRDRLLGYTF
TRBV11-1	NA	medium-sized	TRBJ2-1	13	TGTGCCAGCAGCTTAGCGCGTCTCAATGAGCAGTTCTTC	CASSLARLNEQFF
TRBV4-2	NA	many	TRBJ1-1	11	TGTGCCAGCAGCCAAGAGGGGGTCGCTTTCTTT	CASSQEGVAFF
TRBV7-2	TRBD2	many	TRBJ2-5	15	TGTGCCAGCAGCTTTCAAGCGGGGGGCAGAGAGACCCAGTACTTC	CASSFQAGGRETQYF
TRBV30	NA	few	TRBJ2-6	16	TGTGCCTGGAAACCGCTAGCTAATTCTGGGGCCAACGTCCTGACTTTC	CAWKPLANSGANVLTF
TRBV18	TRBD2	many	TRBJ2-2	16	TGTACCAGCTCACCACGACTAGCAGCGAACACCGGGGAGCTGTTTTTT	CTSSPRLAANTGELFF
TRBV5-4	NA	many	TRBJ2-1	12	TGTGCCAGCAGCTGGATGAACAATGAGCAGTTCTTC	CASSWMNNEQFF
TRBV7-6	TRBD2	many	TRBJ2-1	15	TGTGCCAGCAGCTTCAGGATAGCGGGAGGCCATGAGCAGTTCTTC	CASSFRIAGGHEQFF
TRBV7-9	NA	NA	TRBJ1-2	14	TGTGCCAGCAGCTTCCGGGGAGAGGGCTATGGCTACACCTTC	CASSFRGEGYGYTF
TRBV30	TRBD1	few	TRBJ2-5	15	TGTGCCTGGGTCCCACAGGGGACCGCTCGAGAGACCCAGTACTTC	CAWVPQGTARETQYF
TRBV2	TRBD1	NA	TRBJ1-5	12	TGTGCCAGCAGACAGGGGAATCAGCCCCAGCATTTT	CASRQGNQPQHF
TRBV5-1	TRBD1	many	TRBJ1-2	15	TGCGCCAGCAGCTCGTCGACAGGGCCCCTTTATGGCTACACCTTC	CASSSSTGPLYGYTF